What follows are 31 T cell receptor beta chains derived from one specimen sequenced in a study of cytomegalovirus exposure and HLA in healthy donors. Vbeta (60) and Jbeta (13) primers were used in the PCR. Data came from immunoSEQ multiplex PCR; TCRdb stores just in-frame clones and leaves some out. This sample has about 240,000 clones, with about 80% found just once. The specimen was PBMCs. The receptors originated from a woman aged 35 to 49 in good health and CMV-seropositive.

This rearrangement joins TRBV18 to TRBJ2-7; TRBD2 aligns across 14 bases. Germline V CDR1 and CDR2: KGHSH, LQKENI. This CDR3 is 15 amino acids long. The trim removed 8 bases at V and 6 bases at J, leaving 9 bases unmatched. The DNA for the CDR3 is TGTGCCAGCCACAGAGGGACTAGCGGGAGTTCCGAGCAGTACTTC. Translated, it gives CASHRGTSGSSEQYF.

V is TRBV30 and J is TRBJ1-2; D may be TRBD1 (5 bases). Trimming took off 2 bases at V and 10 bases at J, with 20 bases between the two ends. This CDR3 region has 14 residues. Germline CDR1 reads GTSNPN; CDR2 reads SVGIG (reference sequence). The CDR3, as DNA: TGTGCCTGGAGTAACCTACCCCGACAGAGTCCCTACACCTTC. Translating gives CAWSNLPRQSPYTF.

This chain connects TRBV5-6 to TRBJ2-7, with 7 bases lining up with TRBD2. Germline-derived CDR1 and CDR2 are SGHDT and YYEEEE. The CDR3 covers 13 residues. J gave up 5 bases and V 0 bases, and 2 bases lay outside the gene matches. In DNA, the CDR3 is TGTGCCAGCAGCTTGGTGGGAGGGAACGAGCAGTACTTC. Its protein product is CASSLVGGNEQYF.

The chain links TRBV2 to TRBJ2-1, with TRBD2 matching 8 bases. CDR3 length: 14 residues. Trimming cost V 4 bases and J 8 bases; bases outside gene matches: 7. Germline V gives CDR1 SNHLY, CDR2 FYNNEI. CDR3 sequence (DNA): TGTGCCAGCAGTGCCCGGGAGGGGTGGGATGAGCAGTTCTTC. As protein: CASSAREGWDEQFF.

The chain couples TRBV30 to TRBJ1-2; TRBD1 aligns across 7 bases. The germline V gene has CDR1 GTSNPN and CDR2 SVGIG (reference sequence). This CDR3 is 14 amino acids long. V was pared by 0 bases and J by 7 bases, with 8 bases of the junction left unmatched. In nucleotides, the CDR3 is TGTGCCTGGAGTGTTGTCGGCAGGGGGACTGGCTACACCTTC. Translation: CAWSVVGRGTGYTF.

The rearrangement links TRBV4-1 to TRBJ2-1; TRBD2 matches 9 bases. With 3 bases clipped from V and 0 bases from J, the junction kept 9 bases outside the gene matches. Germline CDR1 is MGHRA and CDR2 is YSYEKL. This CDR3 region has 18 residues. CDR3 sequence: CASSQGLSGRSSYNEQFF. Here the CDR3 DNA reads TGCGCCAGCAGCCAGGGCCTGAGCGGGAGGAGCTCCTACAATGAGCAGTTCTTC.

The genes are TRBV6-5 and TRBJ1-1; 7 positions match TRBD1. Trimming cost V 6 bases and J 5 bases; bases outside gene matches: 9. Germline V CDR1 and CDR2: MNHEY, SVGAGI. The CDR3 totals 14 residues. CDR3 nucleotides: TGTGCCAGCAGACCAACAGGGGAATTGACTGAAGCTTTCTTT. This translates into CASRPTGELTEAFF.

V usage is TRBV18 and J usage is TRBJ1-2; possible D gene TRBD1, 6 bases. V lost 2 bases and J lost 0, with 7 bases in between. CDR3 size: 14 residues. Germline loops: CDR1 KGHSH, CDR2 LQKENI. CDR3 coding DNA: TGTGCCAGCTCACCAGGGGGCCCTAACTATGGCTACACCTTC. Its protein is CASSPGGPNYGYTF.

The chain couples TRBV14 to TRBJ2-3, with 11 bases matching TRBD1. The length of the CDR3 is 15 residues. The V gene's germline CDR1 is SGHDN and CDR2 FVKESK. Unmatched junction bases numbered 7, after V lost 6 bases and J lost 5 bases. CDR3 residues: CASRHTGTGGDTQYF. CDR3 nucleotides: TGTGCCAGCAGACATACCGGGACAGGGGGAGATACGCAGTATTTT.

This clone was seen more than once but under ten times. V usage is TRBV15 and J usage is TRBJ2-7, with 10 nucleotides matching TRBD2. Germline CDR1 LNHNV, CDR2 YYDKDF (reference sequence). With 4 bases clipped from V and 6 bases from J, the junction kept 6 bases outside the gene matches. There are 14 residues in the CDR3. Written as DNA, the CDR3 is TGTGCCACCAGCAACCTAGCGGGAGCCCGCGAGCAGTACTTC. It yields the protein CATSNLAGAREQYF.

J is TRBJ2-5 and V is TRBV4-1, with a weak D call TRBD2 (6 bases). Germline V gene sequence: CDR1 MGHRA, CDR2 YSYEKL. The V end lost 4 bases, the J end lost 2 bases, and 8 bases lay between the germline ends. The CDR3 covers 13 residues. The CDR3 protein is CASSPGLQETQYF. CDR3 in DNA: TGCGCCAGCAGCCCGGGACTTCAAGAGACCCAGTACTTC.

The genes are TRBV2 and TRBJ1-2; 7 bases fit TRBD1. V shed 1 base, J shed 4 bases, and the junction held 9 bases outside the gene matches. CDR1 and CDR2 from the germline V gene are SNHLY and FYNNEI. This CDR3 has 16 residues. The chain's CDR3 is CASSEESGGPGYGYTF. CDR3 DNA: TGTGCCAGCAGTGAAGAGTCAGGGGGACCAGGCTATGGCTACACCTTC.

This chain joins TRBV6-5 and TRBJ2-6, with D hard to call. The germline V gene has CDR1 MNHEY and CDR2 SVGAGI. Trimming pared 6 bases from V and 0 bases from J, leaving 3 bases between. The CDR3 is 13 amino acids. This CDR3 is CASSSSGANVLTF. The CDR3 bases are TGTGCCAGCAGCTCCTCTGGGGCCAACGTCCTGACTTTC.

The chain is built from TRBV2 and TRBJ1-2, with D tentatively TRBD1 (5 bases). The CDR3 is 12 residues long. The V gene lost 5 bases and the J gene lost 4 bases, with 8 bases spanning the gap. CDR1 SNHLY and CDR2 FYNNEI come from the germline V gene. DNA for the CDR3: TGTGCCAGCAGTAGTCAGGGCTATGGCTACACCTTC. Translating it yields CASSSQGYGYTF.

This clone was seen only a few times. CDR3 sequence: CASSSRGQDETQYF. The CDR3, as DNA: TGTGCCAGCAGCTCCAGGGGTCAGGATGAGACCCAGTACTTC. V is TRBV7-9 and J is TRBJ2-5, with D perhaps matching TRBD1 (6 bases). Germline V gives CDR1 SEHNR, CDR2 FQNEAQ (reference sequence). The CDR3 runs 14 residues. Trimming removed 4 bases at V and 5 bases at J, with 14 bases between.

V gene TRBV5-1 combines with J gene TRBJ2-7, with a weak D call TRBD1 (6 bases). CDR3 size: 15 residues. The V and J ends lost 5 bases and 2 bases respectively, with 17 bases between them. Germline assignment: CDR1 SGHRS and CDR2 YFSETQ. The CDR3: CASSLMTDSTYEQYF. Written as DNA, the CDR3 is TGCGCCAGCAGTTTGATGACGGACAGTACCTACGAGCAGTACTTC.

About this clone: One end of the junction is discordant with germline, which a read error may explain. The V and J genes are TRBV6-5 and TRBJ1-6; 8 bases line up with TRBD1. Germline lookup yields CDR1 MNHEY and CDR2 SVGAGI. This CDR3 is built from 15 residues. Here the CDR3 DNA reads TGTGCCAGCAGAAAGCAGGGGGCTCGGAATTCACCCCTCCTCTTT. This codes for CASRKQGARNSPLLF.

The V and J genes are TRBV7-9 and TRBJ2-2; a possible D gene is TRBD1 (5 bases). V shed 5 bases and J shed 4 bases, with 14 bases lying between them. Germline-derived CDR1 and CDR2 are SEHNR and FQNEAQ (reference sequence). The CDR3 is made up of 15 amino acids. The CDR3 nucleotides are TGTGCCAGCAGCCCAACAGGACGGACCACCGGGGAGCTGTTTTTT. It encodes CASSPTGRTTGELFF.

This clone was found a few times. The chain links TRBV6-1 to TRBJ1-5; 8 nucleotides match TRBD1. Germline V gene sequence: CDR1 MNHNS, CDR2 SASEGT. J gave up 6 bases and V 10 bases, and 11 bases lay outside the gene matches. The CDR3 length is 14 residues. The CDR3 loop is CATNSQGAAQPQHF. CDR3 DNA: TGTGCCACAAATTCCCAGGGGGCGGCTCAGCCCCAGCATTTT.

The rearrangement uses TRBV29-1 and TRBJ1-2, with 9 bases matching TRBD1. Per the germline V gene, CDR1 is SQVTM and CDR2 is ANQGSEA. The CDR3 runs to 12 residues. After removal of 3 bases from V and 4 bases from J, the junction contained 0 bases not matched to a gene. CDR3 sequence: CSVEDRGYGYTF. In DNA, the CDR3 is TGCAGCGTTGAGGACAGGGGCTATGGCTACACCTTC.

The V and J genes are TRBV7-2 and TRBJ2-1; 8 bases line up with TRBD2. V shed 2 bases, J shed 6 bases, and the junction held 12 bases outside the gene matches. Germline V gene sequence: CDR1 SGHTA, CDR2 FQGNSA. The CDR3 is made up of 17 amino acids. The CDR3 DNA reads TGTGCCAGCAGCTTACAGGGAGGTAGCGGGGTCTTCAATGAGCAGTTCTTC. This sequence encodes CASSLQGGSGVFNEQFF.

The genes are TRBV19 and TRBJ1-2, with TRBD1 identical over 7 bases. The CDR3 covers 15 residues. Germline V gives CDR1 LNHDA, CDR2 SQIVND (reference sequence). The trim removed 4 bases at V and 5 bases at J, leaving 10 bases unmatched. The CDR3: CASSTQTRGSYGYTF. CDR3 DNA: TGTGCCAGTAGTACTCAAACCAGGGGGTCTTATGGCTACACCTTC.

The chain is built from TRBV5-1 and TRBJ1-2; 9 nucleotides match TRBD1. The CDR3 totals 17 residues. Germline CDR1 SGHRS, CDR2 YFSETQ. Trimming cost V 3 bases and J 5 bases; bases outside gene matches: 14. The CDR3 DNA sequence: TGCGCCAGCAGCTCGGCTGAGAGGGACAGGGCTTGTTATGGCTACACCTTC. Amino acid sequence: CASSSAERDRACYGYTF. Full variable domain (rest looked up from reference TRBV5-1 and TRBJ1-2): KAGVTQTPRYLIKTRGQQVTLSCSPISGHRSVSWYQQTPGQGLQFLFEYFSETQRNKGNFPGRFSGRQFSNSRSEMNVSTLELGDSALYLCASSSAERDRACYGYTFGSGTRLTVV.

The J gene is TRBJ1-1, the V gene TRBV4-1; TRBD1 matches at 8 bases. The CDR3 has 15 residues. V dropped 0 bases and J dropped 8; count of bases not matched to a gene: 8. The germline CDR1 and CDR2 sequences are MGHRA and YSYEKL. The CDR3 DNA sequence: TGCGCCAGCAGCCAAGATGTAGGACAGGGAAGAGAAGCTTTCTTT. Translating gives CASSQDVGQGREAFF.

The rearrangement joins TRBV27 to TRBJ1-2, with 7 bases fitting TRBD1. Per the germline V gene, CDR1 is MNHEY and CDR2 is SMNVEV (reference sequence). The J segment lost 3 bases and the V segment lost 2 bases, leaving 6 bases of the junction unmatched. The CDR3 is made up of 15 amino acids. Here the CDR3 reads CASSLTGQAYYGYTF. The CDR3 coding sequence is TGTGCCAGCAGTTTAACTGGACAGGCTTACTATGGCTACACCTTC.

The chain is built from TRBV19 and TRBJ2-5, with 8 nucleotides matching TRBD1. The J call may be wrong; the DNA end is better matched by TRBJ2-7. This CDR3 is 16 amino acids long. The germline CDR1 and CDR2 sequences are LNHDA and SQIVND (reference sequence). The CDR3 sequence is CASRPSGQAASYEQYF. CDR3 coding DNA: TGTGCCAGTAGACCCTCGGGACAGGCCGCCTCCTACGAGCAGTACTTC.

The chain recombines TRBV5-1 with TRBJ1-1; 8 bases fit TRBD1. The germline V gene has CDR1 SGHRS and CDR2 YFSETQ. With 1 base clipped from V and 0 bases from J, the junction kept 2 bases outside the gene matches. The CDR3 contains 15 residues. The CDR3 bases are TGCGCCAGCAGCTTGCAGGGGGCCCTGAACACTGAAGCTTTCTTT. Its protein is CASSLQGALNTEAFF.

The table lists this clone with a few counts. This chain uses TRBV19 with TRBJ1-2; TRBD1 aligns across 10 bases. CDR1 is LNHDA, CDR2 SQIVND, per germline (reference sequence). The CDR3 has 14 amino acids. The junction had 5 bases not matched to a gene; V was cut back by 4 bases and J by 6 bases. DNA of the CDR3: TGTGCCAGTAGTAAACCCGGGACAGGGGATGGCTACACCTTC. Translation: CASSKPGTGDGYTF.

The chain employs TRBV6-1 and TRBJ1-4; D call uncertain. Germline assignment: CDR1 MNHNS and CDR2 SASEGT. V was pared by 4 bases and J by 10 bases, with 13 bases between. The CDR3 length is 13 residues. Here the CDR3 DNA reads TGTGCCAGCAGTGGAGGAGGAGGACTAAAACTGTTTTTT. This codes for CASSGGGGLKLFF.

The V and J genes are TRBV18 and TRBJ1-2, with 7 bases fitting TRBD1. Germline CDR1 reads KGHSH; CDR2 reads LQKENI. Unmatched junction bases numbered 10, after V lost 6 bases and J lost 0 bases. There are 16 residues in the CDR3. In DNA form, the CDR3 reads TGTGCCAGCTCCTACAACCCAGGGGGAGCTAACTATGGCTACACCTTC. It translates to CASSYNPGGANYGYTF.

The J gene is TRBJ1-3, the V gene TRBV7-9, with 9 bases matching TRBD1. The CDR3 totals 15 residues. The germline V gene encodes CDR1 SEHNR and CDR2 FQNEAQ (reference sequence). The V gene end was trimmed by 4 bases and the J gene end by 9 bases; junction bases not matched to a gene: 10. CDR3 residues: CASSSPRDRVGTIYF. CDR3 DNA sequence: TGTGCCAGCAGCTCACCCCGGGACAGGGTAGGCACCATATATTTT.